The present entry profiles one T cell receptor (beta chain) with its context. V was clipped by 5 bases and J by 6 bases; unmatched bases: 9. Per germline, CDR1 SGHTA and CDR2 FQGNSA. The CDR3 runs 15 residues. Produced via immunoSEQ multiplex PCR; TCRdb's table is partial and in-frame only. This table holds around 190,000 clones, about 85% found once. This record belongs to a study of cytomegalovirus exposure and HLA in healthy donors. Sequencing was carried out using PBMCs. The chain recombines TRBV7-2 with TRBJ1-2; 10 nucleotides agree with TRBD1. The TCR originated in a man aged 18-30 years in good health and CMV-seropositive. As DNA, the CDR3 is TGTGCCAGCAGCCGCCCAGACAGGGGGCAGGATGGCTACACCTTC. This codes for CASSRPDRGQDGYTF. Drawing the rest from reference TRBV7-2 and TRBJ1-2, the complete variable domain is GAGVSQSPSNKVTEKGKDVELRCDPISGHTALYWYRQSLGQGLEFLIYFQGNSAPDKSGLPSDRFSAERTGGSVSTLTIQRTQQEDSAVYLCASSRPDRGQDGYTFGSGTRLTVV.